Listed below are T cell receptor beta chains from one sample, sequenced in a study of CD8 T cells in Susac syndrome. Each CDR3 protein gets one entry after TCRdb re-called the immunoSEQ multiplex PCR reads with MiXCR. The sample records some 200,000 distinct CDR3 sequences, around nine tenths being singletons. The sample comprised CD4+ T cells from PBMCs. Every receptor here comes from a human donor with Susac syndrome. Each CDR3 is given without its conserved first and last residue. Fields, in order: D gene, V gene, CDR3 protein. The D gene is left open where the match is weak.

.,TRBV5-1,ASSLEYNSPLH
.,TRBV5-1,ASSPGQLGRNTIY
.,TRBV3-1,ASSPSNYQETQY
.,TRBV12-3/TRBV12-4,ASSLGLENTEAF
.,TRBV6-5,ASSYSRSGSTGELF
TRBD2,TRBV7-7,ASSLLAGGYNEQF
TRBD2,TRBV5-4,ASSILAGGLNEQF
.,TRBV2,ASRDTNTGELF
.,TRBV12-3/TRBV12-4,ASSLEARNYGYT
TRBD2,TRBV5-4,ASSPTTGGWEQF
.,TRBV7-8,ASSSSRSITYNEQF
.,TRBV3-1,ASSQVISPPEQF
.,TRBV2,ASGVGSGANVLT
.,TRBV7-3,ASSLTDFTDTQY
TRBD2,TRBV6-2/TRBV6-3,ASILAGAPPYEQY
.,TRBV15,ATSATHRAFGNQPQH
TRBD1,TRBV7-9,ASSANAGGSETQY
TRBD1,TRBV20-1,SAERQGPDEQY
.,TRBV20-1,SVAPSVEYTEAF
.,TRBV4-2,ASSQDRLRQTHPDYT
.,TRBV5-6,ASSLWTGELF
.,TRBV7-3,ASSPGGSHNEQF
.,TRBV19,ASSIADLEQY
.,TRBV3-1,ASSTPGGRLF
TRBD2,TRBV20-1,SARSWRGDNEQF
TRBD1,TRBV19,ASTDNRGYREKLF
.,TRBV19,ASSPSYNEQF
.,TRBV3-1,ASSQGPLRRRESSGANVLT
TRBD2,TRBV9,ASSPVSGSSNEQF
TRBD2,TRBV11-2,ASSFRGGRAHYEQY
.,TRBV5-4,ASSLVAGSTDTQY
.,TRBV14,ASSEKTGMNSNQPQH
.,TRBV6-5,ASSLQSPYPYEQY
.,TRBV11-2,ASSITGRVS
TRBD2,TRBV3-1,ASSQDGSGTSGDTQY
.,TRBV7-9,ASSLMGLSNEQF
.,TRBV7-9,ASSLDPTGIETQY
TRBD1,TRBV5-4,ASSSPSGTGVYEQY
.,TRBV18,ASSPPRTDQNEQF
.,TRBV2,ASRVGDQETQY
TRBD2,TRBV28,ASSFPGGRKNIQY
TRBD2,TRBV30,AWNIDSASGRTDTQY
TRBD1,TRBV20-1,SARETGAGYGYT
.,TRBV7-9,ASSLYQGVEEQY
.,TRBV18,ASSPWGASWADTQY
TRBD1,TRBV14,ASSFSTGMNYGYT
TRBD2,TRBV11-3,ASARGGSGNEQF
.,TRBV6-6,ASSYSHQSNEKLF
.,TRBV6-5,ASSLVGTKNSPLH
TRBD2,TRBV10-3,AISEGLAGGDQETQY